Below are 17 T cell receptor beta chains sequenced from a single sample in a study of blood T cell repertoires in COVID-19. Using immunoSEQ multiplex PCR, the repertoire was profiled, and TCRdb retains in-frame clones only, with some absent. The data contain 200,000 to 250,000 clones, about 81% of them seen just once; the ten biggest clones take up about 4.8%. The sample comprised peripheral blood. These receptors were obtained from a woman in her 70s with COVID-19, enrolled during active disease.

This clone was observed a handful of times. The chain combines TRBV10-2 with TRBJ1-5; D is unclear. Trimming stripped 3 bases from V and 5 bases from J, with 5 bases between. The CDR3 contains 12 residues. Germline V gene sequence: CDR1 WSHSY, CDR2 SAAADI. The CDR3 loop reads CASSDRYQPQHF. The CDR3, as DNA: TGCGCCAGCAGTGACAGGTATCAGCCCCAGCATTTT.

This chain connects TRBV4-1 to TRBJ1-3; possible D gene TRBD1, 5 bases. Trimming removed 0 bases at V and 2 bases at J, with 8 bases between. The germline gives CDR1 MGHRA, CDR2 YSYEKL. The CDR3 length is 15 residues. CDR3 amino acids: CASSQDEGAGNTIYF. The CDR3 region has the DNA TGCGCCAGCAGCCAAGATGAAGGGGCTGGAAACACCATATATTTT.

This clone was counted only a few times. The chain links TRBV29-1 to TRBJ2-1; TRBD2 matches at 7 bases. The CDR3 contains 14 residues. Trimming cost V 6 bases and J 2 bases; bases outside gene matches: 7. Germline V gene sequence: CDR1 SQVTM, CDR2 ANQGSEA. CDR3 DNA sequence: TGCAGCGTCTCGGGGAGGGGCGCCTACAATGAGCAGTTCTTC. It translates to CSVSGRGAYNEQFF.

This clone was seen a handful of times. The chain combines TRBV5-1 with TRBJ2-7, with 13 bases lining up with TRBD2. The germline gives CDR1 SGHRS, CDR2 YFSETQ. The CDR3 is made up of 18 amino acids. The trim removed 5 bases at V and 2 bases at J, leaving 13 bases unmatched. This chain's CDR3 is CASRLLAGGPSVAYEQYF. In DNA, the CDR3 is TGCGCCAGCAGGTTACTAGCGGGAGGGCCCTCTGTAGCCTACGAGCAGTACTTC.

The CDR3 here is CAGNRDRGIMNTEAFF. The CDR3 DNA sequence: TGTGCCGGAAACCGGGACAGGGGTATCATGAACACTGAAGCTTTCTTT. J is TRBJ1-1 and V is TRBV30, with 10 nucleotides matching TRBD1. Germline CDR1 reads GTSNPN; CDR2 reads SVGIG (reference sequence). The CDR3 has 16 amino acids. With 8 bases clipped from V and 0 bases from J, the junction kept 12 bases outside the gene matches.

The CDR3 here is CASSEAGTREYNEQFF. CDR3 coding DNA: TGTGCCAGCAGTGAAGCCGGGACTAGGGAATACAATGAGCAGTTCTTC. V is TRBV27 and J is TRBJ2-1, with TRBD2 matching over 8 bases. Germline values: CDR1 MNHEY, CDR2 SMNVEV (reference sequence). V trimming: 5 bases; J trimming: 4 bases; junction bases outside the gene matches: 10. This CDR3 is 16 amino acids long.

This chain links TRBV29-1 with TRBJ2-1, with D possibly being TRBD2 (7 bases). V lost 7 bases and J lost 6, with 16 bases in between. CDR1 is SQVTM and CDR2 is ANQGSEA in the germline V gene. The CDR3 consists of 13 residues. CDR3 in amino acids: CSAGGGVGNEQFF. DNA for the CDR3: TGCAGCGCCGGAGGGGGGGTAGGCAATGAGCAGTTCTTC.

J is TRBJ2-1 and V is TRBV24-1, with 7 bases that match TRBD2. CDR3 length equals 16 residues. Germline-derived CDR1 and CDR2 are KGHDR and SFDVKD. With 4 bases clipped from V and 6 bases from J, the junction kept 11 bases outside the gene matches. CDR3: CATSDLSGSYGNEQFF. CDR3 in DNA: TGTGCCACCAGTGACCTTAGCGGGTCGTATGGCAATGAGCAGTTCTTC.

V and J are TRBV3-1 (or the pseudogene TRBV3-2) and TRBJ2-7, with 11 bases aligning to TRBD2. With V trimmed by 3 bases and J by 4 bases, 11 bases remained unmatched. CDR1 LGHDT and CDR2 YNNKEL come from the germline V gene (reference sequence). The CDR3 runs 17 residues. This CDR3 is CASSHEASGRRWYEQYF. The CDR3 DNA follows: TGTGCCAGCAGCCATGAGGCTAGCGGGAGGAGGTGGTACGAGCAGTACTTC.

The chain carries TRBV18 and TRBJ1-1, with D perhaps matching TRBD1 (6 bases). V dropped 8 bases and J dropped 4 bases, with 14 bases sitting between them. The CDR3 is made up of 13 amino acids. Germline-derived CDR1 and CDR2 are KGHSH and LQKENI. CDR3 nucleotide sequence: TGTGCCAGCCAGGGGACCCTCGGCACTGAAGCTTTCTTT. This sequence encodes CASQGTLGTEAFF.

The rearrangement uses TRBV3-1 (or the pseudogene TRBV3-2) and TRBJ2-3, with D possibly matching TRBD2 (6 bases). The CDR3 sequence is 17 residues long. The germline CDR1 and CDR2 sequences are LGHDT and YNNKEL (reference sequence). Trimming took 0 bases from V and 6 from J, leaving 19 bases between them. CDR3 residues: CASSQEAEAGLGDTQYF. The CDR3 DNA follows: TGTGCCAGCAGCCAAGAGGCCGAGGCGGGATTAGGGGATACGCAGTATTTT.

The V call is TRBV12-3 or TRBV12-4, the J call TRBJ1-2; a possible D gene is TRBD1 (5 bases). This CDR3 comprises 13 residues. V was cut by 6 bases and J by 2 bases, with 10 bases left in between. For the CDR3, the DNA is TGTGCCAGCAGAAAGCAGGGAAACTATGGCTACACCTTC. The encoded protein is CASRKQGNYGYTF.

This chain joins TRBV7-5 and TRBJ2-2; TRBD1, as called in the table, went unchecked against the DNA. TRBV7-5 is termed a pseudogene. The CDR3 is made up of 16 amino acids. DNA of the CDR3: TGTGCCAGAAGCTTAGTTGGGACACCGAACACCGGGGAGCTGTTTTTT. As protein: CARSLVGTPNTGELFF.

The chain joins TRBV7-2 to TRBJ2-1; 9 bases are shared with TRBD2. Germline values: CDR1 SGHTA, CDR2 FQGNSA. The CDR3 runs to 14 residues. V lost 5 bases and J lost 7; bases outside the gene matches: 6. CDR3 region: CASSTGTSPNEQFF. For the CDR3, the DNA is TGTGCCAGCAGCACCGGGACTAGCCCAAATGAGCAGTTCTTC.

This clone came up once. CDR3: CASSRTSGGGHEQYF. For the CDR3, the DNA is TGTGCCAGCAGTAGGACTAGCGGGGGAGGGCACGAGCAGTACTTC. This rearrangement joins TRBV6-5 to TRBJ2-7; 13 bases match TRBD2. Germline V gene sequence: CDR1 MNHEY, CDR2 SVGAGI. V lost 5 bases to trimming and J lost 5 bases; unmatched junction nucleotides: 6. This CDR3 region has 15 residues.

J is TRBJ1-6 and V is TRBV9; 9 bases line up with TRBD1. Germline lookup yields CDR1 SGDLS and CDR2 YYNGEE. This CDR3 region has 16 residues. V lost 4 bases and J lost 8; bases outside the gene matches: 10. CDR3 sequence reads: CASSPTLGQGYSPLHF. The CDR3 DNA is TGTGCCAGCAGCCCAACTTTAGGACAGGGGTATTCACCCCTCCACTTT.

This chain links TRBV5-4 with TRBJ1-2; D is ambiguous. V dropped 0 bases and J dropped 2 bases, with 8 bases sitting between them. Germline V gene sequence: CDR1 SGHNT, CDR2 YYREEE (reference sequence). The CDR3 is 14 residues long. The CDR3: CASSLGQANYGYTF. CDR3 nucleotide sequence: TGTGCCAGCAGCTTGGGTCAGGCAAACTATGGCTACACCTTC. Combining the CDR3 with reference TRBV5-4 and TRBJ1-2 gives the whole variable domain ETGVTQSPTHLIKTRGQQVTLRCSSQSGHNTVSWYQQALGQGPQFIFQYYREEENGRGNFPPRFSGLQFPNYSSELNVNALELDDSALYLCASSLGQANYGYTFGSGTRLTVV.